A single sample gave rise to the 8 T cell receptor beta chains below, sequenced in a study of graft-versus-host responses after intestinal transplantation. TCRdb's copy holds only in-frame clones and misses some; the assay was immunoSEQ multiplex PCR. Here the sample spans about 94,000 clones, roughly nine tenths being singletons. The antigens these receptors bind are not known. The sample consisted of unstimulated CD8+ T cells sorted from spleen or lymph node cells, taken before intestinal transplant. The receptors derive from a human donor who received an intestinal transplant.

This rearrangement joins TRBV30 to TRBJ2-5; TRBD1 might be the D (6 bases). The length of the CDR3 is 13 residues. The V and J ends lost 8 bases and 0 bases respectively, with 13 bases between them. Germline CDR1 is GTSNPN and CDR2 is SVGIG (reference sequence). The CDR3 region has the DNA TGTGCCCAAAGGCGACAGGACCAAGAGACCCAGTACTTC. This gives the protein CAQRRQDQETQYF.

The chain joins TRBV19 to TRBJ1-5; TRBD1 is a possible D gene (6 bases). Trimming pared 6 bases from V and 6 bases from J, leaving 12 bases between. Germline V gene lookup returns CDR1 LNHDA and CDR2 SQIVND (reference sequence). The CDR3 loop spans 13 amino acids. CDR3 nucleotides: TGTGCCAGTAGCCCTCAGGGGACTCAGCCCCAGCATTTT. This gives the protein CASSPQGTQPQHF.

J is TRBJ1-4 and V is TRBV7-9; 7 positions match TRBD1. Losses at the gene ends were 4 bases for V and 5 bases for J; bases not matched to a gene: 7. Germline V gene lookup returns CDR1 SEHNR and CDR2 FQNEAQ (reference sequence). This CDR3 is built from 15 residues. The CDR3, as DNA: TGTGCCAGCAGCTCTGACAGGGTCAGAAATGAAAAACTGTTTTTT. It translates to CASSSDRVRNEKLFF.

The V gene is TRBV7-9, the J gene TRBJ1-2, with D possibly being TRBD1 (5 bases). The CDR3 spans 13 residues. The V gene's germline CDR1 is SEHNR and CDR2 FQNEAQ (reference sequence). The V gene lost 5 bases and the J gene lost 8 bases, with 15 bases spanning the gap. The CDR3 sequence is CASSPTGSWGYTF. The CDR3 DNA follows: TGTGCCAGCAGCCCAACAGGCTCCTGGGGCTACACCTTC.

The V and J genes are TRBV6-5 and TRBJ2-7, with D tentatively TRBD1 (5 bases). Germline-derived CDR1 and CDR2 are MNHEY and SVGAGI. CDR3 length equals 14 residues. Trimming pared 5 bases from V and 2 bases from J, leaving 13 bases between. DNA for the CDR3: TGTGCCAGCAGTGAAGGACAAGGGACCTACGAGCAGTACTTC. Encoded protein: CASSEGQGTYEQYF.

This sequence joins TRBV4-1 and TRBJ1-5; D unclear. The ends were cut back, 4 bases at V and 4 bases at J, with 11 bases in the middle. The CDR3 is 14 residues long. Germline values: CDR1 MGHRA, CDR2 YSYEKL. As DNA, the CDR3 is TGCGCCAGCAGCCCATACACCTCAAATCAGCCCCAGCATTTT. Amino acid sequence: CASSPYTSNQPQHF.

V usage is TRBV4-3 and J usage is TRBJ2-7; D unclear. Trimming removed 2 bases at V and 4 bases at J, with 12 bases between. CDR3 length: 14 amino acids. CDR1 and CDR2 (germline): LGHNA, YSLEER. The CDR3 sequence is CASSQSVLRYEQYF. DNA for the CDR3: TGCGCCAGCAGCCAATCGGTACTAAGGTACGAGCAGTACTTC.

The CDR3 here is CASSGRGEGETQYF. CDR3 nucleotide sequence: TGTGCCAGCAGCGGAAGAGGGGAGGGAGAGACCCAGTACTTC. The chain links TRBV7-6 to TRBJ2-5; TRBD2 aligns across 7 bases. Germline V gene sequence: CDR1 SGHVS, CDR2 FNYEAQ. The CDR3 length is 14 residues. J gave up 4 bases and V 5 bases, and 7 bases lay outside the gene matches.